What follows are 28 T cell receptor beta chains derived from one specimen sequenced in a study of blood T cell repertoires in COVID-19. Here immunoSEQ multiplex PCR was the method, and the copy in TCRdb shows in-frame clones only, minus some. The sample records approximately 140,000 clones, about 82% being singletons. The material sequenced was peripheral blood. These receptors were taken from a woman aged 40 to 49 with active or convalescent COVID-19.

The chain is built from TRBV10-3 and TRBJ2-7, with 7 bases identical to TRBD1. Trimming took 0 bases from V and 3 from J; bases not matched to a gene: 11. The CDR3 spans 17 residues. Germline CDR1 and CDR2: ENHRY and SYGVKD. The CDR3 bases are TGTGCCATCAGTGAGTCACCCCTCGGGACAGTGATCTACGAGCAGTACTTC. This sequence encodes CAISESPLGTVIYEQYF.

The genes are TRBV28 and TRBJ2-1, with 14 positions matching TRBD2. The length of the CDR3 is 22 residues. Germline-derived CDR1 and CDR2 are MDHEN and SYDVKM. Trimming cost V 2 bases and J 0 bases; bases outside gene matches: 15. The DNA of the CDR3 is TGTGCCAGCAGTTTACCCGGGACTAGCGGGAGTCTACTTCCCTCCTCCTACAATGAGCAGTTCTTC. It translates to CASSLPGTSGSLLPSSYNEQFF.

The chain couples TRBV18 to TRBJ2-2; 9 bases match TRBD1. Germline CDR1 reads KGHSH; CDR2 reads LQKENI. Trimming removed 6 bases from V and 1 base from J; junction bases left unmatched: 12. CDR3 length: 18 amino acids. The CDR3 region is CASSGGDRARMNTGELFF. CDR3 DNA: TGTGCCAGCTCCGGCGGGGACAGGGCACGTATGAACACCGGGGAGCTGTTTTTT.

The CDR3 region is CATKAGSGTGGAPQFF. The CDR3 bases are TGTGCCACCAAGGCGGGGTCGGGGACAGGGGGCGCCCCTCAGTTCTTC. The chain is built from TRBV24-1 and TRBJ2-1; 12 bases fit TRBD1. Trimming at V came to 8 bases and at J to 13 bases, leaving 17 bases not matched to a gene. This CDR3 is built from 16 residues. Germline CDR1 and CDR2: KGHDR and SFDVKD.

This clone was detected once. The chain joins TRBV6-5 to TRBJ1-3; the D is unclear. Germline CDR1 is MNHEY and CDR2 is SVGAGI. Trimming left V 7 bases short and J 0 bases short, with 13 bases between. This CDR3 is built from 15 residues. The CDR3: CASITQAVSGNTIYF. DNA of the CDR3: TGTGCCAGCATCACCCAGGCCGTCTCTGGAAACACCATATATTTT.

The V gene is TRBV18, the J gene TRBJ2-1, with a possible D match to TRBD2 (5 bases). There are 14 residues in the CDR3. CDR1 KGHSH and CDR2 LQKENI come from the germline V gene. V gave up 3 bases and J gave up 6 bases, with 12 bases separating them. The chain's CDR3 is CASSPGLAGNEQFF. CDR3 in DNA: TGTGCCAGCTCACCGGGGTTGGCGGGCAATGAGCAGTTCTTC.

The chain recombines TRBV30 with TRBJ2-1; D is unclear. The V end lost 0 bases, the J end lost 8 bases, and 11 bases lay between the germline ends. CDR1 is GTSNPN and CDR2 is SVGIG in the germline V gene (reference sequence). This CDR3 spans 13 amino acids. The CDR3 coding sequence is TGTGCCTGGAGTGTACAAGTTATCGATGAGCAGTTCTTC. Its translation is CAWSVQVIDEQFF.

The chain is built from TRBV5-1 and TRBJ1-4; possibly TRBD1 for D (6 bases). V lost 5 bases, J lost 0 bases, and 11 bases lay in between. The CDR3 contains 15 residues. CDR1 and CDR2 from the germline V gene are SGHRS and YFSETQ. The CDR3, as DNA: TGCGCCAGCAGTCTCCAGGGGACAACTAATGAAAAACTGTTTTTT. Encoded protein: CASSLQGTTNEKLFF.

This clone was observed once. The rearrangement links TRBV6-9 to TRBJ2-5, with TRBD2 as a possible D gene (6 bases). CDR3 length: 13 amino acids. In germline, CDR1 is MNHGY, CDR2 SVAAGI. V lost 2 bases, J lost 4 bases, and 8 bases lay in between. The chain's CDR3 is CASSYQGGETQYF. CDR3 nucleotide sequence: TGTGCCAGCAGTTATCAGGGAGGAGAGACCCAGTACTTC.

This chain connects TRBV21-1 to TRBJ1-4; the DNA was not compared with TRBD1, the D call given in the table. TRBV21-1 is classified as a pseudogene. The CDR3 spans 19 residues. The CDR3 nucleotides read TGTGCCAGCAGCACCTACCGGGACAGGGGGCATTCAACTAATGAAAAACTGTTTTTT. This translates into CASSTYRDRGHSTNEKLFF.

The chain is built from TRBV29-1 and TRBJ1-5; 7 bases align to TRBD1. Trimming took 4 bases from V and 5 from J; bases not matched to a gene: 5. The CDR3 has 13 amino acids. Per the germline V gene, CDR1 is SQVTM and CDR2 is ANQGSEA. CDR3 loop: CSVATGVDQPQHF. The CDR3 bases are TGCAGCGTTGCTACAGGGGTGGATCAGCCCCAGCATTTT.

The chain links TRBV28 to TRBJ1-5, with 7 bases that match TRBD1. CDR1 MDHEN and CDR2 SYDVKM come from the germline V gene. The CDR3 spans 16 residues. J lost 4 bases, V lost 2 bases, and 8 bases had no gene match. The chain's CDR3 is CASSLIQGPNNQPQHF. As DNA, the CDR3 is TGTGCCAGCAGTTTAATACAGGGGCCGAATAATCAGCCCCAGCATTTT.

The chain is built from TRBV5-1 and TRBJ2-3; 7 nucleotides agree with TRBD2. V shed 2 bases, J shed 0 bases, and the junction held 3 bases outside the gene matches. The germline V gene encodes CDR1 SGHRS and CDR2 YFSETQ. This CDR3 has 15 residues. The CDR3 protein is CASSFSSGSTDTQYF. CDR3 bases: TGCGCCAGCAGCTTCAGTAGCGGGAGCACAGATACGCAGTATTTT.

The chain employs TRBV28 and TRBJ2-7; D is uncertain. The germline V and J ends were trimmed by 5 bases and 10 bases, with 18 bases remaining between them. Germline V gene lookup returns CDR1 MDHEN and CDR2 SYDVKM. The CDR3 has 13 amino acids. CDR3 loop: CASSVPTLREQYF. In DNA form, the CDR3 reads TGTGCCAGCAGTGTACCTACCCTACGAGAACAGTACTTC.

The chain carries TRBV9 and TRBJ1-3; D is unresolved. CDR3 length equals 17 residues. Germline V gives CDR1 SGDLS, CDR2 YYNGEE. Trimming shortened V by 0 bases and J by 2 bases, and 15 bases separated the two germline ends. This CDR3 is CASSVDDSRGAGNTIYF. CDR3 nucleotide sequence: TGTGCCAGCAGCGTAGACGATAGTCGGGGAGCTGGAAACACCATATATTTT.

This chain links TRBV28 with TRBJ1-5; D possibly corresponds to TRBD1 (6 bases). CDR3 size: 14 residues. Germline lookup yields CDR1 MDHEN and CDR2 SYDVKM. V was cut by 7 bases and J by 2 bases, with 12 bases left in between. This chain's CDR3 is CASKEGGGNQPQHF. The CDR3 DNA sequence: TGTGCCAGCAAGGAGGGGGGGGGCAATCAGCCCCAGCATTTT. Using reference TRBV28 and TRBJ1-5 for the parts outside the CDR3, the full variable domain is DVKVTQSSRYLVKRTGEKVFLECVQDMDHENMFWYRQDPGLGLRLIYFSYDVKMKEKGDIPEGYSVSREKKERFSLILESASTNQTSMYLCASKEGGGNQPQHFGDGTRLSIL.

This chain links TRBV7-2 with TRBJ1-2; the match to TRBD1 covers 7 bases. From germline, CDR1 is SGHTA and CDR2 FQGNSA. The CDR3 sequence is 14 residues long. The V and J ends lost 4 bases and 4 bases, in that order; junction bases with no gene match: 6. The chain's CDR3 is CASSSDRDGYGYTF. CDR3 nucleotide sequence: TGTGCCAGCAGCTCAGACAGGGATGGCTATGGCTACACCTTC. Combining the CDR3 with reference TRBV7-2 and TRBJ1-2 gives the whole variable domain GAGVSQSPSNKVTEKGKDVELRCDPISGHTALYWYRQSLGQGLEFLIYFQGNSAPDKSGLPSDRFSAERTGGSVSTLTIQRTQQEDSAVYLCASSSDRDGYGYTFGSGTRLTVV.

The chain has TRBV7-9 and TRBJ1-2, with D maybe TRBD1 (6 bases). CDR1 SEHNR and CDR2 FQNEAQ come from the germline V gene (reference sequence). With 1 base removed from V and 6 bases from J, the gap between germline ends came to 15 bases. This CDR3 is built from 15 residues. CDR3 sequence reads: CASSLVGGLGNGYTF. In nucleotides, the CDR3 is TGTGCCAGCAGCTTAGTCGGGGGGCTAGGTAATGGCTACACCTTC.

The J gene is TRBJ2-7, the V gene TRBV6-5, with 7 bases aligning to TRBD1. Germline V gene sequence: CDR1 MNHEY, CDR2 SVGAGI. The CDR3 covers 14 residues. V lost 4 bases, J lost 5 bases, and 8 bases stayed unmatched. This CDR3 is CASSSTGAENEQYF. In DNA form, the CDR3 reads TGTGCCAGCAGTTCCACAGGGGCTGAAAACGAGCAGTACTTC.

The V and J genes are TRBV19 and TRBJ1-3, with D possibly matching TRBD1 (6 bases). The germline gives CDR1 LNHDA, CDR2 SQIVND (reference sequence). CDR3 length equals 14 residues. The V gene lost 7 bases and the J gene lost 4 bases, with 14 bases spanning the gap. CDR3 coding DNA: TGTGCCAGTACCCGGTACAGGGCCGGAAACACCATATATTTT. It encodes CASTRYRAGNTIYF.

This chain joins TRBV4-1 and TRBJ2-3; TRBD2 aligns across 14 bases. Germline-derived CDR1 and CDR2 are MGHRA and YSYEKL. CDR3 length equals 22 residues. V shed 3 bases and J 2 bases; nucleotides not matched to a gene: 19. The CDR3 nucleotides read TGCGCCAGCAGCCAGACGATCCCGGGACTAGCGGGGGCCCACCTCAACACAGATACGCAGTATTTT. Its translation is CASSQTIPGLAGAHLNTDTQYF.

The chain is built from TRBV10-2 and TRBJ2-2; 10 bases match TRBD2. V lost 2 bases, J lost 6 bases, and 9 bases stayed unmatched. This CDR3 has 17 amino acids. Germline CDR1 reads WSHSY; CDR2 reads SAAADI. CDR3 region: CASSEVLAGVGAGELFF. CDR3 bases: TGCGCCAGCAGTGAGGTCCTAGCGGGAGTAGGGGCCGGGGAGCTGTTTTTT.

The chain's CDR3 is CASSPDREPKLFF. Here the CDR3 DNA reads TGTGCCAGCAGTCCGGACCGGGAACCTAAACTGTTTTTT. The genes are TRBV12-3 or TRBV12-4 and TRBJ1-4; unclear D gene. V shed 5 bases and J shed 11 bases, with 15 bases lying between them. This CDR3 has 13 amino acids.

The chain couples TRBV7-2 to TRBJ1-1; D is undetermined. V was pared by 5 bases and J by 6 bases, with 13 bases between. Looked up from germline, CDR1 is SGHTA and CDR2 is FQGNSA. The CDR3 consists of 13 residues. The CDR3 protein is CASSLGSLAEAFF. The DNA for the CDR3 is TGTGCCAGCAGCCTCGGGAGTTTGGCTGAAGCTTTCTTT.

This clone was picked up a small number of times. The CDR3 DNA follows: TGTGCCAGCAGCTTAGCCAACTATCGAGGCTCACCCCTCCACTTT. Translating gives CASSLANYRGSPLHF. The genes are TRBV11-2 and TRBJ1-6; D is undetermined. The CDR3 loop spans 15 amino acids. Between the trimmed V and J ends, which lost 1 base and 10 bases, there was a span of 14 bases. CDR1 is SGHAT, CDR2 FQNNGV, per germline.

The chain joins TRBV3-1 (or the pseudogene TRBV3-2) to TRBJ2-3, with 16 nucleotides matching TRBD2. Trimming at V came to 4 bases and at J to 0 bases, leaving 10 bases not matched to a gene. The CDR3 consists of 20 residues. Germline assignment: CDR1 LGHDT and CDR2 YNNKEL (reference sequence). The CDR3 loop is CASSRSLGLAGGSSTDTQYF. For the CDR3, the DNA is TGTGCCAGCAGCCGAAGCCTGGGACTAGCGGGGGGGTCTAGCACAGATACGCAGTATTTT.

The chain carries TRBV7-2 and TRBJ1-1; the match to TRBD1 covers 10 bases. The CDR3 is 17 amino acids. Germline CDR1 is SGHTA and CDR2 is FQGNSA. V lost 2 bases to trimming and J lost 0 bases; unmatched junction nucleotides: 6. CDR3 sequence: CASSLKGQGVMNTEAFF. CDR3 in DNA: TGTGCCAGCAGCTTAAAAGGACAGGGGGTCATGAACACTGAAGCTTTCTTT.

This clone has ten or more counts. The J gene is TRBJ1-1, the V gene TRBV18; TRBD1 is a possible D gene (6 bases). CDR1 KGHSH and CDR2 LQKENI come from the germline V gene. The ends were cut back, 2 bases at V and 3 bases at J, with 16 bases in the middle. CDR3 length equals 16 residues. CDR3 sequence: CASSPRVKGGDTEAFF. CDR3 bases: TGTGCCAGCTCACCAAGAGTTAAGGGGGGGGACACTGAAGCTTTCTTT.